The T cell receptor beta chain under discussion was sequenced for a study of immune evolution from preneoplasia to lung adenocarcinoma. Measured with immunoSEQ multiplex PCR; TCRdb has only the in-frame clones, and not every one. The table includes about 7,500 clones, approximately 85% detected once. The CDR3 has 15 residues. Per the germline V gene, CDR1 is SGHNT and CDR2 is YYREEE (reference sequence). V was pared by 3 bases and J by 4 bases, with 15 bases between. The sample was FFPE minimally invasive lung adenocarcinoma tissue. The V call is TRBV5-4, the J call TRBJ2-3; no clear D gene. The TCR originated in an elderly person with lung adenocarcinoma. CDR3: CASSYASSHSDTQYF. CDR3 DNA sequence: TGTGCCAGCAGCTACGCTTCGTCCCACTCAGATACGCAGTATTTT.